This TCR beta chain was recovered during a study of beta chain features in type 1 diabetes. Study in general: Examination spanned 100 million to 120 million sorted cells from all samples.

cDNA synthesis used the whole RNA isolate, giving expressed TCRB sequences. Profiled with immunoSEQ multiplex PCR; TCRdb holds only in-frame clones, not every one. The sample carries fewer than 450,000 clones, about 13% recorded once. The CDR3 is 15 amino acids. Germline CDR1 is MNHEY and CDR2 is SMNVEV (reference sequence). Trimming cost V 3 bases and J 4 bases; bases outside gene matches: 4. Study conclusions and caveats: There was a moderate but significant shortening of TCRB CDR3s in all four CD4+ subsets of Type 1 diabetes patients. Compared with healthy donors, patients appeared to share more similar naive, central memory and regulatory TCRB repertoires.

Comment on this clone: Its target is not known.

Sequencing used naive CD4+ T cells from blood. The chain links TRBV27 to TRBJ2-2, with 8 bases fitting TRBD2. This receptor was taken from a young woman with type 1 diabetes. The CDR3 spells CASSFGGVPTGELFF. CDR3 bases: TGTGCCAGCAGTTTCGGGGGGGTCCCCACCGGGGAGCTGTTTTTT.